This TCR beta chain is drawn from a study of human T cells and chemical hapten exposure. TCRdb re-analysed the RACE reads in MiXCR, keeping a single row per CDR3 protein. The table has 55,000 to 75,000 distinct CDR3 sequences, around 7% seen once. This CDR3 spans 15 amino acids. Germline loops: CDR1 DFQATT, CDR2 SNEGSKA (reference sequence). V shed 0 bases and J shed 4 bases, with 12 bases lying between them. As for time point: pre-sensitization, week 0. The treatment here: therapeutic diphenylcyclopropenone sensitization with weekly scalp DPC. Material: whole blood, obtained in connection with sensitization to the hapten diphenylcyclopropenone (DPC). This TCR came from a woman in her thirties with alopecia areata. Some clones in this sample may be carry-over from other donors' samples. V gene TRBV20-1 combines with J gene TRBJ2-2, with a tentative D call TRBD1 (5 bases). This CDR3 reads CSARDSHRTTGELFF. CDR3 nucleotides: TGCAGTGCTAGAGATAGTCACAGGACCACCGGGGAGCTGTTTTTT.